This T cell receptor (beta chain) was identified in a study of T cell responses to AZD1222 COVID-19 vaccine. V was cut by 3 bases and J by 0 bases, with 3 bases left in between. The germline CDR1 and CDR2 sequences are MNHEY and SMNVEV (reference sequence). The length of the CDR3 is 13 residues. The table came from immunoSEQ multiplex PCR; TCRdb's copy has only in-frame clones and leaves some out. This sample has approximately 110,000 clones, with roughly 85% found just once. Second-dose recipients at about 4 or about 12 weeks were treated as one pooled group. Findings and caveats of the study: Donors were chiefly white British, with a greater number of females, and clonal diversity was perhaps underestimated.

This clone was found once. What it binds is not known. The genes are TRBV27 and TRBJ1-5, with D unclear. This specimen was peripheral blood, taken 28 days after the second AZD1222 dose. The TCR originated in an adult who received the AZD1222 COVID-19 vaccine. The chain's CDR3 is CASSFVSNQPQHF. For the CDR3, the DNA is TGTGCCAGCAGTTTTGTTAGCAATCAGCCCCAGCATTTT.